The entry that follows covers one T cell receptor beta chain sequence. The V and J ends lost 1 base and 13 bases, in that order; junction bases with no gene match: 10. CDR3 length equals 14 residues. Germline loops: CDR1 LNHDA, CDR2 SQIVND (reference sequence). This entry is derived from a study of blood T cell repertoires in COVID-19. Study overall: Sample material is recorded as cDNA or gDNA derived from T cells, B-cell-depleted T cells, or PBMCs.

The Seattle patients, enrolled during active infection, were followed longitudinally. Original processing methods: Estimation of nucleated cell counts was performed using reference gene primer amplification. Sequencing used immunoSEQ multiplex PCR; TCRdb keeps in-frame clones, though not all of them. The V and J calls and clone size were taken over from that table, and D and trimming were inferred from the DNA. The sample holds roughly 250,000 clones, under 85% seen once. Sequenced sample: peripheral blood. This receptor was obtained from a human donor with COVID-19, enrolled during active disease. The donor label of this sample is uncertain. The chain combines TRBV19 with TRBJ1-2; 9 bases map to TRBD1. The CDR3 coding sequence is TGTGCCAGTAGTATAGTCACGGACAGGGGCCGCTTCACCTTC. Protein: CASSIVTDRGRFTF.